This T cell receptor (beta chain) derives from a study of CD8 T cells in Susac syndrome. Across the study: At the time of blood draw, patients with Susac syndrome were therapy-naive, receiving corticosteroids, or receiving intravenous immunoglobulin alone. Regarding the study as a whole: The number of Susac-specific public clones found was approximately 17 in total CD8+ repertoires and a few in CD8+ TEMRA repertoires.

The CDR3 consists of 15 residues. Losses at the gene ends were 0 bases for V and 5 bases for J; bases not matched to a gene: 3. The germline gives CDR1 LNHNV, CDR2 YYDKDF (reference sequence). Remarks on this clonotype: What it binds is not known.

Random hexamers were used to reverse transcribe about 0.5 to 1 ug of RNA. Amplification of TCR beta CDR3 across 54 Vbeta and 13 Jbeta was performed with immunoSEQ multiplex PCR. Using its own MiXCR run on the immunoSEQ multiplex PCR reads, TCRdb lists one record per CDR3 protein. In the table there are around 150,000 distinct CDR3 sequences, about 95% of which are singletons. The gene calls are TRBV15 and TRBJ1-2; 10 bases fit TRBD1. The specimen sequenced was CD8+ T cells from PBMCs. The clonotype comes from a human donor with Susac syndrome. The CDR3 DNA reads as TGTGCCACCAGCAGAGAAGGACAGGGGGGTTATGGCTACACCTTC. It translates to CATSREGQGGYGYTF.